This entry is about one T cell receptor beta chain. The entry originates in a study of blood T cell repertoires in COVID-19. Study summary: Sites across the United States, Italy and Spain contributed samples from acute and convalescent COVID-19. The analysed material was cDNA or gDNA that came from T cells, B-cell-depleted T cells, or PBMCs.

Authors' processing steps: Estimates of nucleated cell counts were drawn from the amplification of reference gene primers. Clones were read by immunoSEQ multiplex PCR, and TCRdb kept only the in-frame ones, dropping some. V, J and clone size are taken as reported in that table, and D and trimming were inferred from the DNA itself. The repertoire includes about 42,000 clones, about 85% of them detected once, and around 13% sits in the top ten. In germline, CDR1 is SGHTA, CDR2 FQGNSA. V lost 4 bases and J 2 bases, leaving 9 bases between the germline ends. CDR3 length equals 13 residues. The TCR comes from a woman in her 70s in a cohort sampled during active COVID-19. Sequences were obtained from peripheral blood. The J gene is TRBJ2-7, the V gene TRBV7-2, with D hard to call. Written as DNA, the CDR3 is TGTGCCAGCAGCTCCCCCCCGGCCTACGAGCAGTACTTC. Amino acids: CASSSPPAYEQYF.